This T cell receptor (beta chain) was identified during a study of cytomegalovirus exposure and HLA in healthy donors. Worth noting for this clone: What it binds is unknown.

Assay: immunoSEQ multiplex PCR; the TCRdb copy retains only in-frame clones and omits some. Of about 120,000 clones in the sample, approximately 95% were seen once. There are 15 residues in the CDR3. Per germline, CDR1 KGHSH and CDR2 LQKENI. V lost 6 bases and J lost 2; bases outside the gene matches: 3. Study-wide results and limits: Most TCRs appeared rarely, but some public TCRs recurred in many donors. Cytomegalovirus association was listed for about 160 TCR beta chains.

This TCR derives from a young man in good health and CMV-seronegative. What was sequenced was PBMCs. The chain carries TRBV18 and TRBJ1-5; 11 nucleotides agree with TRBD1. CDR3 DNA sequence: TGTGCCAGCTCCCCGGGACAGGGGGGCAATCAGCCCCAGCATTTT. This translates into CASSPGQGGNQPQHF.